Below, one TCR beta chain is given with its context. Its antigen remains unknown. The data originate from a study of blood T cells in healthy people across ages. Whole-study findings and limits: With unsorted PBMCs, a conclusive comparison of naive versus antigen-experienced cells was not possible.

Through a sample-barcoded 5' primer and a J-beta primer mix, a second PCR was run for roughly 6 to 12 cycles. TCRdb called the 5' RACE reads again in MiXCR, with one record for every CDR3 protein. The sample has 650,000 to 700,000 distinct CDR3 sequences, about a third seen once. The germline V gene has CDR1 SGHVS and CDR2 FQNEAQ. CDR3 length: 17 amino acids. This rearrangement joins TRBV7-8 to TRBJ2-5; D remains ambiguous. The DNA end is a closer match to TRBJ2-7, so the J assignment may be wrong. This receptor was taken from a woman aged 80 or over in good health. The sequenced sample consisted of blood. CDR3 protein: CASSLTWKGFNVGEQYF. CDR3 in DNA: TGTGCCAGCAGCTTAACGTGGAAGGGATTTAATGTCGGCGAGCAGTACTTC.